This TCR beta chain comes out of a study of blood T cell repertoires in COVID-19 (dated by TCRdb to the early 2020s). Study-level background: Samples covering the acute and convalescent phases of COVID-19 were provided by collaborators in the United States, Italy and Spain. The samples were drawn from the first 160 participants of the ongoing ImmuneRACE study and from 1,254 subjects provided by 6 global collaborators. Where available, HLA class I and class II types were obtained from metadata supplied by the sample provider rather than from assay-based typing. The repertoires were made available in a free public database intended to serve as a resource for research on the immune response to SARS-CoV-2. Sample metadata almost always included a de-identified subject ID, COVID-19 status, age in years and sex. The prospective study material was composed of cDNA or gDNA derived from T cells, B-cell-depleted T cells, or PBMCs. Subjects who had been exposed to COVID-19, were actively infected with it, or had recovered from it provided the deeply sampled blood TCRbeta repertoires that made up the dataset. The paper as a whole reports these results and caveats: The amount of clinical and demographic metadata varied by source and participant and was provided uncurated.

At one collaborating source in Seattle, patients were enrolled during active infection and were followed longitudinally through the course of disease. Each collaborating institution followed its own protocols to collect whole blood in K2EDTA tubes. Collaborator samples were shipped for TCRbeta analysis as frozen whole blood, isolated PBMCs, or DNA extracted from either sample type. TCRbeta CDR3 regions were amplified from genomic DNA by means of the immunoSEQ Assay, a bias-controlled multiplex PCR. The paper's data handling went like this. Nucleated cell counts per sample were estimated from amplification of reference gene primers within the assay. Sequence reads were collapsed and filtered to measure the absolute abundance of every unique TCRbeta CDR3 rearrangement. For each sample, productive Simpson clonality was calculated as the square root of Simpson's diversity index over productive rearrangements. This immuneACCESS table, as held by TCRdb, lists in-frame sequences with V and J called but not all clones. Of the missing ones, under half trace to an unresolved V gene in checked studies; the others have no known cause. V and J calls and clone size are given by that table; D and trimming were obtained from the DNA. In this sample the table shows fewer than 700,000 clones, roughly 91% of which occur a single time. Roughly 8% of the sample comes from the top ten.

A note on this clone: Its recognized antigen is unknown. The sample holds no much larger clone one base away, and base qualities are not on file.

This receptor was identified in a woman between 50 and 59 years old with COVID-19, enrolled during active disease. Sequencing was carried out using peripheral blood.

In nucleotide form, the sequence is TGTGCCAGCAGTGCGGGGATGAACACTGAAGCTTTCTTT. Translated, it reads CASSAGMNTEAFF. The chain is encoded by TRBV2 joined to TRBJ1-1; the D gene assignment is ambiguous. Trimming at the junction amounts to 4 bases on V and 0 bases on J, and the germline ends lie 6 bases apart. The germline V gene sets CDR1 to SNHLY and CDR2 to FYNNEI. The CDR3 contains 13 residues, cysteine and phenylalanine counted. Only CDR3 DNA remains: 39 bases, in frame from the first base.